This T cell receptor (beta chain) stems from a study of blood T cell repertoires in COVID-19. The overall study: PBMCs, B-cell-depleted T cells, or T cells were the source of the cDNA or gDNA that made up the material.

Sequenced by immunoSEQ multiplex PCR; TCRdb stores in-frame clones only, minus some. The profile shows some 49,000 clones, about 88% of them singletons. This CDR3 is built from 15 residues. The V segment lost 4 bases and the J segment 3 bases; nucleotides outside the gene matches: 6. The germline V gene has CDR1 SGHTA and CDR2 FQGNSA. The chain uses TRBV7-2 and TRBJ2-7; TRBD2 agrees at 10 bases. Sequencing was performed on peripheral blood. The source of this sequence is a man in his 70s with active COVID-19. Written as DNA, the CDR3 is TGTGCCAGCAGCTCGTCAGCTAGCGGGAGCTACGAGCAGTACTTC. It is translated as CASSSSASGSYEQYF.